This TCR beta chain was captured by sequencing in a study of blood T cells in healthy people across ages. Study background: Template-switching capture recovered about one barcoded beta molecule per two T cells. Study results and caveats: Roughly linear age-related decline in beta diversity appeared, significant by age about 37.

The V gene end was trimmed by 4 bases and the J gene end by 0 bases; junction bases not matched to a gene: 0. Germline V gene lookup returns CDR1 SGHDN and CDR2 FVKESK. The CDR3 covers 14 residues. This clonotype was picked up a small number of times. The antigen is not known. A J-beta primer mix and a sample-barcoded 5' primer were used in a second PCR of roughly 6 to 12 cycles. One entry per CDR3 protein results from TCRdb running MiXCR on the 5' RACE reads. Seen here are 800,000 or so distinct CDR3 sequences, approximately 67% observed once, and the top ten hold roughly 25%. This chain joins TRBV14 and TRBJ2-5; 9 nucleotides align to TRBD2. The receptor was isolated from a man aged 25 to 45 in good health. Material: blood. The CDR3 here is CASSRLADQETQYF. For the CDR3, the DNA is TGTGCCAGCAGCCGACTAGCGGACCAAGAGACCCAGTACTTC.